Listed below are T cell receptor beta chains from one sample, sequenced in a study of cytomegalovirus exposure and HLA in healthy donors. Clones were read by immunoSEQ multiplex PCR, and TCRdb kept only the in-frame ones, dropping some. The sample holds 50,000 to 65,000 clones, roughly 89% seen once. Sample: PBMCs. Receptors originate from a woman younger than 30 in good health and CMV-seronegative. The CDR3 runs from the conserved cysteine through the conserved F or W. The D gene is left open where the match is weak. The size entry is marked missing in some rows and otherwise reads once, few, many or a size class.

len	d_gene	v_gene	j_gene	abundance	CDR3nt	CDR3aa
18	TRBD1	TRBV23-1	TRBJ1-1	once	TGCGCCAGCAGTCAAGGGAAATGGGACAGGGGGCTGAACACTGAAGCTTTCTTT	CASSQGKWDRGLNTEAFF
16	TRBD1	TRBV6-1	TRBJ1-6	medium-sized	TGTGCCAGCAGTGAGTGGACAGGATTAGCGGATTCACCCCTCCACTTT	CASSEWTGLADSPLHF
14	-	TRBV11-2	TRBJ2-1	-	TGTGCCAGCAGCTTAAACAGGGATTTGGATGAGCAGTTCTTC	CASSLNRDLDEQFF
14	-	TRBV2	TRBJ2-1	-	TGTGCCAGTGAACGAGACAGCTTATACAATGAGCAGTTCTTC	CASERDSLYNEQFF
14	TRBD2	TRBV5-6	TRBJ2-1	-	TGTGCCAGCAGCTTGTGGGAGGGCTACAATGAGCAGTTCTTC	CASSLWEGYNEQFF
14	TRBD1	TRBV9	TRBJ2-3	-	TGTGCCAGCAGCGTAGGGGACAGGGTAGATACGCAGTATTTT	CASSVGDRVDTQYF
16	TRBD1	TRBV7-6	TRBJ2-6	-	TGTGCCAGCAGCAACCGACAGGGCTCTGGGGCCAACGTCCTGACTTTC	CASSNRQGSGANVLTF
15	-	TRBV6-5	TRBJ2-7	-	TGTGCCAGCAGTTTAAGGACTCTTGGGTTCTACGAGCAGTACTTC	CASSLRTLGFYEQYF
14	-	TRBV25-1	TRBJ1-5	-	TGTGCCAGCGCAACAGGGTATAGCAATCAGCCCCAGCATTTT	CASATGYSNQPQHF
14	TRBD1	TRBV6-1	TRBJ2-5	-	TGTGCCAGCAGTGAGGACAGGTACCAAGAGACCCAGTACTTC	CASSEDRYQETQYF
14	TRBD1	TRBV6-1	TRBJ1-5	-	TGTGCCAGCACCCCGGACAGGAACAATCAGCCCCAGCATTTT	CASTPDRNNQPQHF
16	TRBD2	TRBV13	TRBJ2-2	-	TGTGCCAGCAGCTTATCCGGGGGGAGGACGGCCGGGGAGCTGTTTTTT	CASSLSGGRTAGELFF
14	TRBD1	TRBV27	TRBJ2-7	-	TGTGCCAGCTGGGAAACAGGGGGGAAAACCCGCCGGTACTTC	CASWETGGKTRRYF
14	TRBD1	TRBV2	TRBJ1-5	-	TGTGCCAGCAGCCGCGGACAGGGTCATCAGCCCCAGCATTTT	CASSRGQGHQPQHF
15	TRBD1	TRBV2	TRBJ2-3	-	TGTGCCAGCCCACAGGGGGTTACTAGCACAGATACGCAGTATTTT	CASPQGVTSTDTQYF
14	-	TRBV7-9	TRBJ1-2	-	TGTGCCAGCAGCTGGGGGGGTCCTCCCTATGGCTACACCTTC	CASSWGGPPYGYTF
13	-	TRBV7-2	TRBJ2-5	-	TGTGCCAGCAGCCCCGGACAGCAAGAGACCCAGTACTTC	CASSPGQQETQYF
15	-	TRBV4-2	TRBJ2-7	-	TGTGCCAGCAGCCAAGATGCACAGCAGCCCTACGAGCAGTACTTC	CASSQDAQQPYEQYF
15	-	TRBV9	TRBJ2-5	-	TGTGCCAGCAGCCCCAGTGGAACAGGTCAGGAGACCCAGTACTTC	CASSPSGTGQETQYF
14	-	TRBV6-6	TRBJ2-1	-	TGTGTGACCTCGGGACTCAAATCCTACAATGAGCAGTTCTTC	CVTSGLKSYNEQFF
22	TRBD2	TRBV9	TRBJ2-5	-	TGTGCCAGCAGCGTCGGAATGGGATGGCCTTTCGGCGGGAGGGCCGCCCAAGAGACCCAGTACTTC	CASSVGMGWPFGGRAAQETQYF
13	-	TRBV18	TRBJ2-5	-	TGTGCCAGCTCACCGGACAGCCAAGAGACCCAGTACTTC	CASSPDSQETQYF
17	-	TRBV19	TRBJ2-7	-	TGTGCCAGTAGTATGAGTAAACAGGCCCCGGGCATCGACGAGCAGTACTTC	CASSMSKQAPGIDEQYF
13	TRBD1	TRBV27	TRBJ1-2	-	TGTGCCAGCAGTTTCGGGGACAGCTATGGCTACACCTTC	CASSFGDSYGYTF
18	-	TRBV11-2	TRBJ2-7	many	TGTGCCAGCAGCCCACGCACCCTTCTTGACAGTAGCTCCTACGAGCAGTACTTC	CASSPRTLLDSSSYEQYF
14	-	TRBV30	TRBJ1-1	-	TGTGCCTGGAGCCCGCTCGGGGGGCGCGCGGAGGCTTTCTTT	CAWSPLGGRAEAFF
13	-	TRBV30	TRBJ1-1	-	TGTGCCTGGGGACAGAGCATGAACACTGAAGCTTTCTTT	CAWGQSMNTEAFF
14	-	TRBV6-1	TRBJ2-5	-	TGTGCCAGCAGCCGTGGAGGGCTGGGAGAGACCCAGTACTTC	CASSRGGLGETQYF
15	-	TRBV5-6	TRBJ1-1	-	TGTGCCAGCAGCTTATCCGGGACACCGAACACTGAAGCTTTCTTT	CASSLSGTPNTEAFF
12	-	TRBV28	TRBJ1-2	-	TGTGCCAGCAGTCCGCTAAACTATGGCTACACCTTC	CASSPLNYGYTF
16	-	TRBV6-5	TRBJ2-5	-	TGTGCCAGCAGTTACTCAAGGAGGCAAGAACAAGAGACCCAGTACTTC	CASSYSRRQEQETQYF
13	TRBD2	TRBV6-5	TRBJ2-3	-	TGTGTCAGCAGTTACGGGAGGGGAGATACGCAGTATTTT	CVSSYGRGDTQYF
14	-	TRBV5-1	TRBJ1-6	-	TGCGCCAGCAGCTTGGAACAGGGAAGTTCACCCCTCCACTTT	CASSLEQGSSPLHF
16	TRBD1	TRBV5-1	TRBJ1-6	-	TGCGCCAGCAGCTTCGGCGACAGGGCTGAGAATTCACCCCTCCACTTT	CASSFGDRAENSPLHF
16	-	TRBV4-3	TRBJ2-7	-	TGCGCCAGCAGCCAAGATTGGGCTAGCTACTCCTACGAGCAGTACTTC	CASSQDWASYSYEQYF
15	TRBD1	TRBV28	TRBJ1-2	-	TGTGCCAGCAGTTTCGGGACAGGGCATGATTATGGCTACACCTTC	CASSFGTGHDYGYTF
15	TRBD2	TRBV7-2	TRBJ2-1	-	TGTGCCAGCAGGCCTAGCGGGGCCCCCTACAATGAGCAGTTCTTC	CASRPSGAPYNEQFF
15	TRBD1	TRBV10-2	TRBJ2-7	-	TGCGCCAGCAGTGACCCCGGGACAGGCCTCTACGAGCAGTACTTC	CASSDPGTGLYEQYF
15	TRBD1	TRBV7-9	TRBJ1-2	-	TGTGCCAGCAGCTTGAGGGACAGGACGCACTATGGCTACACCTTC	CASSLRDRTHYGYTF